This T cell receptor beta chain comes out of a study of blood T cell repertoires in COVID-19. Study-wide context: T cells, B-cell-depleted T cells, or PBMCs supplied cDNA or gDNA.

Original processing methods: Reference gene primer amplification in the assay estimated nucleated cell counts. Profiled with immunoSEQ multiplex PCR; TCRdb holds only in-frame clones, not every one. The V and J calls and clone size come from that table; D and trimming were worked out from the DNA. Of around 140,000 clones listed, roughly 82% are singletons. CDR3 size: 14 residues. In germline, CDR1 is MNHNS, CDR2 SASEGT. Trimming at V came to 3 bases and at J to 5 bases, leaving 5 bases not matched to a gene. This sequence was found in a human donor in a cohort sampled during active COVID-19. Sample: peripheral blood. J is TRBJ2-3 and V is TRBV6-1; 7 bases agree with TRBD2. CDR3 sequence: CASSEPWEGDTQYF. CDR3 nucleotides: TGTGCCAGCAGTGAGCCCTGGGAGGGAGATACGCAGTATTTT.